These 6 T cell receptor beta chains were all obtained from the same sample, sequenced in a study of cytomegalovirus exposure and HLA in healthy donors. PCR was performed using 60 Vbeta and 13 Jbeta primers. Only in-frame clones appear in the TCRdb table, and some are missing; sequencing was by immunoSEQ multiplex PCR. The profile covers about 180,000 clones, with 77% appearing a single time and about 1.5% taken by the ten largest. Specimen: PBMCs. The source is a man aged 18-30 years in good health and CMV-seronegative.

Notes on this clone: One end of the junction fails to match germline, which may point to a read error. This chain's CDR3 is CASSLSGSRETQYF. In nucleotides, the CDR3 is TGTGCCAGCAGTTTAAGCGGGAGTAGGGAGACCCAGTACTTC. The chain has TRBV7-3 and TRBJ2-5; 8 nucleotides match TRBD2. Germline values: CDR1 SGHTA, CDR2 FQGTGA. The CDR3 runs to 14 residues.

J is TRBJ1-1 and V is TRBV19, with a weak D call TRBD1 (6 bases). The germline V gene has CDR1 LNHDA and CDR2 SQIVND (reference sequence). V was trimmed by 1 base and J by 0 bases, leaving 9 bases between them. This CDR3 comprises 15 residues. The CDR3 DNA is TGTGCCAGTAGTATAGTGGACAGCCTGAACACTGAAGCTTTCTTT. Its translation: CASSIVDSLNTEAFF.

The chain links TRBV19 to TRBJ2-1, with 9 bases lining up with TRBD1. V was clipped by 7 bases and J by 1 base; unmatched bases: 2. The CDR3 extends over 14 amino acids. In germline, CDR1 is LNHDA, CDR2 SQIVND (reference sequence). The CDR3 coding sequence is TGTGCCAGTATGGGGACAGGGTCCTACAATGAGCAGTTCTTC. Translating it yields CASMGTGSYNEQFF. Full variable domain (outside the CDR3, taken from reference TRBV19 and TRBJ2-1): DGGITQSPKYLFRKEGQNVTLSCEQNLNHDAMYWYRQDPGQGLRLIYYSQIVNDFQKGDIAEGYSVSREKKESFPLTVTSAQKNPTAFYLCASMGTGSYNEQFFGPGTRLTVL.

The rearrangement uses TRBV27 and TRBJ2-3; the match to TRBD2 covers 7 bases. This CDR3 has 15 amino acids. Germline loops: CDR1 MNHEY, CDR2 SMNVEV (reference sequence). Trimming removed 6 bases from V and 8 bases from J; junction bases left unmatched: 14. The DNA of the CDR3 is TGTGCCAGCAGCCTAGACCCTCGACTAGCAATTACGCAGTATTTT. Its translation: CASSLDPRLAITQYF.

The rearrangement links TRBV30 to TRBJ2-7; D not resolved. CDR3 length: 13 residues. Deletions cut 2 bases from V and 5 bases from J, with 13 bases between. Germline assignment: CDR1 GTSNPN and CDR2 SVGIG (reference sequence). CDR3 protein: CAWSMSPVHEQYF. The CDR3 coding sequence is TGTGCCTGGAGTATGTCGCCGGTTCACGAGCAGTACTTC.

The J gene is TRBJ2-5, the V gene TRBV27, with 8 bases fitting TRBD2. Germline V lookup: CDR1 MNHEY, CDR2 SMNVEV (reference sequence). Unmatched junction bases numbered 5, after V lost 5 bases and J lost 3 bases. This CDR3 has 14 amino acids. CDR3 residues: CASSQAGAEETQYF. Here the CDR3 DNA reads TGTGCCAGCAGTCAAGCGGGAGCGGAAGAGACCCAGTACTTC.